This TCR beta chain is drawn from a study of Ad26.COV2.S vaccination and SARS-CoV-2 variants. Study as a whole: The donor participated in the COV1001 trial, in its Ad26.COV2.S arm. Ad26.COV2.S was injected intramuscularly once or twice, 56 days apart. Study conclusions and caveats: Reported findings describe substantial breadth in spike-specific CD8+ and CD4+ T cell responses following vaccination.

Method: immunoSEQ multiplex PCR; TCRdb's copy keeps in-frame clones and lacks some. The data contain about 350,000 clones, around 89% of them singletons. This clone has just a few counts. Its antigen is not known. Treatment denoted: roughly 20 received Ad26.COV2.S at low or high dose, single or two shots; 5 received placebo; per-sample allocation not given. The investigators took samples on day 63 after the first vaccine or placebo injection. Vaccination employed an Ad26 vector expressing the Wuhan-strain SARS-CoV-2 spike. The CDR3 has 14 amino acids. V lost 7 bases and J 0 bases, leaving 13 bases between the germline ends. Germline V gene data show CDR1 as SNHLY and CDR2 as FYNNEI.

The V call is TRBV2, the J call TRBJ2-7; a weak D match, TRBD2 (5 bases). This specimen consisted of peripheral blood, obtained in a trial of Ad26.COV2.S vaccine versus placebo. The source is a person between 18 and 59 years old who received the Ad26.COV2.S COVID-19 vaccine or a placebo. The DNA for the CDR3 is TGTGCCAGCATAAGGACTGGCAACTCCTACGAGCAGTACTTC. Translated: CASIRTGNSYEQYF.